One sample yielded the 13 T cell receptor beta chains listed below, sequenced in a study of CD8+CD57+ T cells in acquired aplastic anemia. Genomic DNA served as template for TCR beta VDJ and CDR3 profiling. MiXCR, run by TCRdb on the reads, gives a single entry per CDR3 protein. This sample has around 79,000 distinct CDR3 sequences, with about 70% found just once. Patients who underwent sequencing had shown CD8+CD57+ cell expansion by flow cytometry. The sample was sorted CD4+, CD8+, or CD8+CD57+ T cells (not recorded which) from PBMCs. The receptors originated from a human donor with aplastic anemia.

The rearrangement links TRBV12-3 or TRBV12-4 to TRBJ1-5; D remains ambiguous. V gave up 7 bases and J gave up 6 bases, with 13 bases separating them. CDR3 length: 13 residues. The CDR3 DNA follows: TGTGCCAGCACCAACGGACCATCTCAGCCCCAGCATTTT. This codes for CASTNGPSQPQHF.

This chain uses TRBV2 with TRBJ2-3; D not resolved. Per the germline V gene, CDR1 is SNHLY and CDR2 is FYNNEI. This CDR3 comprises 11 residues. V lost 7 bases and J 3 bases, leaving 5 bases between the germline ends. As DNA, the CDR3 is TGTGCCAGCATGAAGACAGATACGCAGTATTTT. Protein product: CASMKTDTQYF. The entire variable domain, with the rest obtained from reference TRBV2 and TRBJ2-3, is as follows: EPEVTQTPSHQVTQMGQEVILRCVPISNHLYFYWYRQILGQKVEFLVSFYNNEISEKSEIFDDQFSVERPDGSNFTLKIRSTKLEDSAMYFCASMKTDTQYFGPGTRLTVL.

In this sample, this clonotype turned up a few times. CDR3 sequence: CASSQGLAGAYEQYF. The CDR3 nucleotides are TGCGCCAGCAGCCAAGGACTAGCGGGGGCCTACGAGCAGTACTTC. The gene calls are TRBV4-1 and TRBJ2-7, with 12 bases matching TRBD2. J lost 2 bases, V lost 1 base, and 0 bases had no gene match. From germline, CDR1 is MGHRA and CDR2 YSYEKL. The CDR3 runs 15 residues.

A few counts support this clonotype. The rearrangement links TRBV24-1 to TRBJ1-5; 10 bases are shared with TRBD1. The CDR3 loop spans 15 amino acids. CDR1 is KGHDR and CDR2 is SFDVKD in the germline V gene. V lost 4 bases to trimming and J lost 5 bases; unmatched junction nucleotides: 4. The CDR3 protein is CATSDSGQGDQPQHF. CDR3 bases: TGTGCCACCAGTGACTCCGGACAGGGGGATCAGCCCCAGCATTTT.

A few counts support this clonotype. V and J are TRBV7-9 and TRBJ2-7; no reliable D call. The CDR3 totals 12 residues. CDR1 is SEHNR, CDR2 FQNEAQ, per germline (reference sequence). Trimming left V 6 bases short and J 2 bases short, with 8 bases between. The CDR3 reads CASSGRTYEQYF. The CDR3 bases are TGTGCCAGCAGTGGTCGAACCTACGAGCAGTACTTC.

This chain joins TRBV19 and TRBJ1-6, with D possibly TRBD1 on 6 matching bases. CDR3 length: 16 residues. Germline assignment: CDR1 LNHDA and CDR2 SQIVND (reference sequence). The ends were cut back, 6 bases at V and 10 bases at J, with 22 bases in the middle. The CDR3 coding sequence is TGTGCCAGTAGCTCCTCCCGGACAGCCCTAAGATCACCCCTCCACTTT. Translation: CASSSSRTALRSPLHF.

The chain is built from TRBV7-7 and TRBJ2-5, with D tentatively TRBD2 (7 bases). The CDR3 totals 16 residues. Germline V gene lookup returns CDR1 SSHAT and CDR2 FNYEAQ (reference sequence). CDR3 region: CASSLLGGLNKETQYF. CDR3 DNA sequence: TGTGCTAGTAGCTTATTGGGGGGGCTAAATAAAGAGACCCAGTACTTC.

The genes are TRBV20-1 and TRBJ2-2; 11 bases fit TRBD2. Unmatched junction bases numbered 7, after V lost 0 bases and J lost 7 bases. Germline V lookup: CDR1 DFQATT, CDR2 SNEGSKA (reference sequence). The CDR3 is 16 amino acids. CDR3 bases: TGCAGTGCTAGAGATGGCCGACTAGCGGGGAGCGGGGAGCTGTTTTTT. This translates into CSARDGRLAGSGELFF.

Remarks on this clonotype: One junction end disagrees with the germline gene, perhaps due to a read error. CDR3 in DNA: TGCGCCTGCAGCTCCCCGGGACAGGAGATAGAAGCTTTCTTT. It encodes CACSSPGQEIEAFF. The chain combines TRBV5-1 with TRBJ1-1; 8 bases fit TRBD1. CDR3 length: 14 amino acids. The V gene's germline CDR1 is SGHRS and CDR2 YFSETQ.

The chain links TRBV29-1 to TRBJ2-7; perhaps TRBD1 as D (7 bases). The CDR3 has 13 residues. From germline, CDR1 is SQVTM and CDR2 ANQGSEA. The V end lost 7 bases, the J end lost 5 bases, and 18 bases lay between the germline ends. The CDR3 spells CSAQEGAGDEQYF. CDR3 nucleotides: TGCAGCGCCCAGGAGGGGGCTGGAGACGAGCAGTACTTC.

A word on this clonotype: One end of the junction is discordant with germline, which a read error may explain. This sequence joins TRBV2 and TRBJ2-7, with 7 positions matching TRBD1. Per the germline V gene, CDR1 is SNHLY and CDR2 is FYNNEI. CDR3 size: 14 residues. The CDR3 loop is CASSHGTATYEQYF. DNA of the CDR3: TGCGCCAGCAGCCATGGGACAGCCACCTACGAGCAGTACTTC.

This chain links TRBV20-1 with TRBJ1-2; D is unresolved. V was cut by 1 base and J by 4 bases, with 7 bases left in between. CDR3 size: 12 residues. Per germline, CDR1 DFQATT and CDR2 SNEGSKA (reference sequence). CDR3 sequence: CSARVGSYGYTF. As DNA, the CDR3 is TGCAGTGCTAGAGTTGGTTCCTATGGCTACACCTTC.

This chain uses TRBV7-9 with TRBJ1-4; 10 bases align to TRBD1. This CDR3 comprises 15 residues. Germline trimming cut 5 bases from V and 8 bases from J; bases unmatched to any gene: 8. Germline CDR1 reads SEHNR; CDR2 reads FQNEAQ (reference sequence). CDR3 coding DNA: TGTGCCAGCAGCCAGCGAGGGACAGGGGACGAAAAACTGTTTTTT. Its translation: CASSQRGTGDEKLFF.